One sample yielded the 19 T cell receptor beta chains listed below, sequenced in a study of a mutant IDH1 vaccine in newly diagnosed glioma. Method: immunoSEQ multiplex PCR; TCRdb's copy keeps in-frame clones and lacks some. The profile shows 25,000 to 35,000 clones, over 70% of them singletons. Time point given: baseline, week 1 (first vaccination visit). Treatment of the sample: pre-vaccination baseline after standard-of-care therapy. The sample here was PBMCs, taken from a glioma patient treated with radiotherapy, temozolomide or both. These receptors came from a man aged 25-40 years with glioma.

This sequence joins TRBV19 and TRBJ2-7, with D tentatively TRBD2 (5 bases). The germline V gene has CDR1 LNHDA and CDR2 SQIVND (reference sequence). This CDR3 region has 14 residues. The V end was cut by 3 bases, the J end by 0 bases, with 9 bases between. CDR3 sequence: CASSMDFSSYEQYF. DNA for the CDR3: TGTGCCAGTAGTATGGACTTCAGCTCCTACGAGCAGTACTTC.

On this clone: This same CDR3 is encoded by further DNA sequences in the sample. This chain links TRBV4-1 with TRBJ1-4; no clear D gene. Trimming cost V 2 bases and J 3 bases, with 7 bases left between them. The CDR3 has 14 residues. Germline loops: CDR1 MGHRA, CDR2 YSYEKL. Here the CDR3 DNA reads TGCGCCAGCAGCCAACGCGAGGCTAATGAAAAACTGTTTTTT. Its translation is CASSQREANEKLFF.

The chain joins TRBV5-1 to TRBJ1-1; D is unresolved. Trimming took 0 bases from V and 6 from J, leaving 12 bases between them. CDR1 is SGHRS and CDR2 is YFSETQ in the germline V gene. This CDR3 has 14 residues. CDR3 loop: CASSLGSTGPEAFF. The CDR3 coding sequence is TGCGCCAGCAGCTTGGGAAGTACCGGGCCTGAAGCTTTCTTT.

This clone was recorded only once. The chain recombines TRBV13 with TRBJ2-1; TRBD2 matches at 11 bases. This CDR3 is built from 16 residues. V shed 5 bases, J shed 4 bases, and the junction held 7 bases outside the gene matches. CDR1 and CDR2 (germline): PRHDT, FYEKMQ (reference sequence). For the CDR3, the DNA is TGTGCCAGCAGCGATTCCGGGACTAGCGGTTACAATGAGCAGTTCTTC. Translating it yields CASSDSGTSGYNEQFF.

This chain connects TRBV7-9 to TRBJ2-1, with D perhaps TRBD2 (6 bases). The ends were cut back, 0 bases at V and 4 bases at J, with 10 bases in the middle. Germline V lookup: CDR1 SEHNR, CDR2 FQNEAQ (reference sequence). There are 15 residues in the CDR3. In DNA form, the CDR3 reads TGTGCCAGCAGCTTAGCGGGCGGGGAATACAATGAGCAGTTCTTC. This gives the protein CASSLAGGEYNEQFF. Together with reference TRBV7-9 and TRBJ2-1, the CDR3 gives the full variable domain: DTGVSQNPRHKITKRGQNVTFRCDPISEHNRLYWYRQTLGQGPEFLTYFQNEAQLEKSRLLSDRFSAERPKGSFSTLEIQRTEQGDSAMYLCASSLAGGEYNEQFFGPGTRLTVL.

A remark on this clone: One end of the junction fails to match germline, which may point to a read error. The chain recombines TRBV7-9 with TRBJ2-7; 9 nucleotides agree with TRBD1. The length of the CDR3 is 12 residues. Germline CDR1 SEHNR, CDR2 FQNEAQ (reference sequence). For the CDR3, the DNA is TGTGCCAGCAGCCAAGAGGACAGGGGTAGGCACTTC. This gives the protein CASSQEDRGRHF.

V is TRBV19 and J is TRBJ2-7, with unresolved D. Trimming took off 6 bases at V and 2 bases at J, with 11 bases between the two ends. CDR1 and CDR2 from the germline V gene are LNHDA and SQIVND (reference sequence). The CDR3 runs 13 residues. Written as DNA, the CDR3 is TGTGCCAGTAGCAAAGGTAATCCCTACGAGCAGTACTTC. Translating gives CASSKGNPYEQYF.

The chain carries TRBV2 and TRBJ1-4; no clear D gene. Trimming stripped 3 bases from V and 0 bases from J, with 2 bases between. This CDR3 is built from 13 residues. Germline V gene data show CDR1 as SNHLY and CDR2 as FYNNEI. CDR3 nucleotide sequence: TGTGCCAGCAGTGACTCAACTAATGAAAAACTGTTTTTT. Encoded protein: CASSDSTNEKLFF.

V gene TRBV18 combines with J gene TRBJ2-7; D ambiguous. The CDR3 extends over 18 amino acids. V gave up 6 bases and J gave up 2 bases, with 26 bases separating them. Germline V lookup: CDR1 KGHSH, CDR2 LQKENI. The CDR3 loop is CASSRPLERPADAYEQYF. In DNA form, the CDR3 reads TGTGCCAGCTCCCGCCCCCTCGAGAGGCCCGCGGACGCCTACGAGCAGTACTTC.

The chain links TRBV14 to TRBJ2-6; a weak D match, TRBD2 (5 bases). Deletions cut 5 bases from V and 3 bases from J, with 14 bases between. Germline V gives CDR1 SGHDN, CDR2 FVKESK. This CDR3 region has 16 residues. The CDR3 DNA reads TGTGCCAGCAGCAGACTAATAGGGCTTGGGGCCAACGTCCTGACTTTC. Protein: CASSRLIGLGANVLTF.

The chain carries TRBV5-1 and TRBJ2-7, with TRBD1 as a possible D gene (6 bases). Trimming shortened V by 4 bases and J by 1 base, and 15 bases separated the two germline ends. CDR3 length: 15 amino acids. Per the germline V gene, CDR1 is SGHRS and CDR2 is YFSETQ. CDR3 sequence (DNA): TGCGCCAGCAGCCCTGATCTACAGGGTTCCTACGAGCAGTACTTC. It codes for CASSPDLQGSYEQYF.

This clone turned up a few times. J is TRBJ2-7 and V is TRBV11-1, with a possible D match to TRBD1 (6 bases). Per the germline V gene, CDR1 is SGHAT and CDR2 is FQDESV (reference sequence). The CDR3 extends over 15 amino acids. V shed 2 bases and J shed 5 bases, with 16 bases lying between them. The CDR3 DNA sequence: TGTGCCAGCAGCTTACTCAGACAGGCTTTGGACGAGCAGTACTTC. It yields the protein CASSLLRQALDEQYF. Using reference TRBV11-1 and TRBJ2-7 for the parts outside the CDR3, the full variable domain is EAEVAQSPRYKITEKSQAVAFWCDPISGHATLYWYRQILGQGPELLVQFQDESVVDDSQLPKDRFSAERLKGVDSTLKIQPAELGDSAMYLCASSLLRQALDEQYFGPGTRLTVT.

The genes are TRBV10-3 and TRBJ1-3; tentative D call: TRBD1 (6 bases). CDR1 and CDR2 (germline): ENHRY, SYGVKD. The CDR3 has 17 amino acids. V was pared by 6 bases and J by 0 bases, with 18 bases between. The DNA of the CDR3 is TGTGCCATCAGAGAGGAAAGGGGGGGGGACTCTGGAAACACCATATATTTT. It yields the protein CAIREERGGDSGNTIYF.

This clone was seen a few times. This chain uses TRBV10-3 with TRBJ2-7, with 9 bases aligning to TRBD1. CDR3 length: 15 amino acids. Losses at the gene ends were 1 base for V and 5 bases for J; bases not matched to a gene: 6. In germline, CDR1 is ENHRY, CDR2 SYGVKD. As DNA, the CDR3 is TGTGCCATCAGTGAGTTGGGGACAGGGTATGACGAGCAGTACTTC. It encodes CAISELGTGYDEQYF.

A single count supports this clone. The chain links TRBV28 to TRBJ1-2; TRBD1 might be the D (5 bases). The CDR3 extends over 14 amino acids. V dropped 2 bases and J dropped 4 bases, with 11 bases sitting between them. Germline CDR1 reads MDHEN; CDR2 reads SYDVKM. CDR3 loop: CASSLGQGSYGYTF. The CDR3 DNA reads as TGTGCCAGCAGTTTAGGGCAGGGCTCCTATGGCTACACCTTC.

The rearrangement joins TRBV11-3 to TRBJ1-2; D may be TRBD1 (6 bases). V lost 1 base and J 4 bases, leaving 28 bases between the germline ends. This CDR3 has 20 amino acids. Germline assignment: CDR1 SGHNT and CDR2 YENEEA. CDR3 sequence reads: CASSLGRRGGRRLPFYGYTF. CDR3 DNA: TGTGCCAGCAGCTTAGGACGGAGGGGGGGACGGAGACTCCCCTTCTATGGCTACACCTTC.

The chain is built from TRBV9 and TRBJ1-4, with D possibly matching TRBD1 (5 bases). CDR3 length: 13 residues. The V end lost 5 bases, the J end lost 4 bases, and 9 bases lay between the germline ends. Germline V lookup: CDR1 SGDLS, CDR2 YYNGEE. This chain's CDR3 is CASSDSNNEKLFF. In nucleotides, the CDR3 is TGTGCCAGCAGTGACAGTAATAATGAAAAACTGTTTTTT. The entire variable domain, with the rest obtained from reference TRBV9 and TRBJ1-4, is as follows: DSGVTQTPKHLITATGQRVTLRCSPRSGDLSVYWYQQSLDQGLQFLIQYYNGEERAKGNILERFSAQQFPDLHSELNLSSLELGDSALYFCASSDSNNEKLFFGSGTQLSVL.

The chain joins TRBV5-1 to TRBJ2-1; D call uncertain. The CDR3 sequence is 13 residues long. Trimming pared 5 bases from V and 1 base from J, leaving 7 bases between. The germline V gene encodes CDR1 SGHRS and CDR2 YFSETQ. This CDR3 is CASREPSYNEQFF. The CDR3 coding sequence is TGCGCCAGCAGGGAGCCATCCTACAATGAGCAGTTCTTC.

The chain joins TRBV28 to TRBJ1-6, with D possibly TRBD1 on 6 matching bases. V was cut by 3 bases and J by 6 bases, with 15 bases left in between. The CDR3 has 16 residues. Germline V gene lookup returns CDR1 MDHEN and CDR2 SYDVKM. The CDR3 loop is CASSFLGALGNSPLHF. Written as DNA, the CDR3 is TGTGCCAGCAGTTTTTTGGGGGCTCTGGGTAATTCACCCCTCCACTTT.